The rows below give T cell receptor beta chains drawn from one sample of a study of identical twins. TCRdb reprocessed the 5' RACE reads via MiXCR and lists one record per CDR3 protein. Of some 660,000 distinct CDR3 sequences in the sample, around 8.6% were seen once. The data also belong to a second study, concerning yellow fever vaccine responses in identical twins.

Input material: PBMCs. The receptors were sampled from a woman aged 18-35 years in good health. The CDR3 runs from the conserved cysteine through the conserved F or W. A D gene is named only where the DNA matches it firmly. Expanded clones are given a class, and other clones once, few, many or no size at all.

>TRBJ2-1|.|TRBV19|.
CASSIKSSYNEQFF
TGTGCCAGTAGTATTAAAAGCTCCTACAATGAGCAGTTCTTC
>TRBJ2-7|.|TRBV12-3/TRBV12-4|.
CASSPPGSGTYEQYF
TGTGCCAGCAGCCCCCCAGGTAGCGGTACCTACGAGCAGTACTTC
>TRBJ2-7|.|TRBV7-8|TRBD1
CASIPGWGTGGAYEQYF
TGTGCCAGCATCCCCGGGTGGGGGACAGGGGGTGCCTACGAGCAGTACTTC
>TRBJ2-2|few|TRBV24-1|.
CATSDLHTSKTSEEPGELFF
TGTGCCACCAGTGATTTGCACACCTCCAAGACATCCGAGGAACCCGGGGAGCTGTTTTTT
>TRBJ2-3|many|TRBV5-1|TRBD1
CASSPPGQGADTQYF
TGCGCCAGCAGCCCACCGGGACAGGGGGCAGATACGCAGTATTTT
>TRBJ1-4|.|TRBV6-1|.
CASSTGRGGEKLFF
TGTGCCAGCAGTACGGGCAGGGGAGGTGAAAAACTGTTTTTT
>TRBJ1-2|.|TRBV28|.
CASSQVQGRLNYGYTF
TGTGCCAGCAGTCAAGTTCAGGGGCGCCTAAACTATGGCTACACCTTC
>TRBJ1-6|few|TRBV28|.
CASHTQGYNSPLHF
TGTGCCAGTCATACGCAGGGTTATAATTCACCCCTCCACTTT
>TRBJ2-1|.|TRBV29-1|TRBD2
CSASGPIGNEQFF
TGCAGCGCTAGCGGGCCAATTGGGAATGAGCAGTTCTTC
>TRBJ1-2|.|TRBV19|TRBD1
CATQGRTGYGYTF
TGTGCCACCCAAGGAAGGACAGGCTATGGCTACACCTTC
>TRBJ1-6|.|TRBV28|TRBD1
CASSSDRENSPLHF
TGTGCCAGCAGTTCCGACAGGGAGAATTCACCCCTCCACTTT
>TRBJ2-1|few|TRBV6-2/TRBV6-3|TRBD2
CASRVAGGGNEQFF
TGTGCCAGCAGAGTTGCGGGAGGTGGGAATGAGCAGTTCTTC
>TRBJ2-3|few|TRBV20-1|.
CSTYSGGSVADTQYF
TGCAGTACCTATTCAGGGGGGAGTGTAGCAGATACGCAGTATTTT
>TRBJ1-2|many|TRBV7-3|.
CASSLFPDPVNYGYTF
TGTGCCAGCAGTTTATTCCCGGACCCGGTGAACTATGGCTACACCTTC
>TRBJ2-4|.|TRBV18|.
CASSPFRTGELAGNPNF
TGTGCCAGCTCACCTTTTCGGACAGGGGAACTAGCGGGAAATCCAAACTTC
>TRBJ1-3|few|TRBV6-5|.
CASSYLSGNTIYF
TGTGCCAGCAGTTATCTCTCTGGAAACACCATATATTTT
>TRBJ2-4|many|TRBV29-1|TRBD1
CSEGQGATKNIQYF
TGCAGCGAGGGACAGGGGGCAACCAAAAACATTCAGTACTTC
>TRBJ2-7|many|TRBV7-9|.
CASSSQGGAYEQYF
TGTGCCAGCAGCTCCCAGGGGGGGGCCTACGAGCAGTACTTC
>TRBJ2-3|few|TRBV2|.
CASGGQSTDTQYF
TGTGCCAGCGGGGGTCAGAGCACAGATACGCAGTATTTT
>TRBJ2-5|.|TRBV7-6|.
CASSYRSEETQYF
TGTGCCAGCAGCTACAGGTCAGAGGAGACCCAGTACTTC
>TRBJ1-5|.|TRBV6-2/TRBV6-3|.
CASSVGRSNQPQHF
TGTGCCAGCAGTGTGGGACGGAGCAATCAGCCCCAGCATTTT
>TRBJ1-4|.|TRBV12-3/TRBV12-4|.
CASRRDPEANEKLFF
TGTGCCAGCAGACGGGACCCCGAGGCTAATGAAAAACTGTTTTTT
>TRBJ2-3|.|TRBV3-1|TRBD2
CASSQGLAGGSDTQYF
TGTGCCAGCAGCCAAGGACTAGCGGGAGGGTCGGATACGCAGTATTTT
>TRBJ2-7|.|TRBV24-1|TRBD1
CATSDTRGQGAGYEQYF
TGTGCCACCAGTGATACCCGGGGACAGGGGGCTGGTTACGAGCAGTACTTC
>TRBJ1-1|many|TRBV5-1|.
CASCRDTLGTEAFF
TGCGCCAGCTGCCGGGACACTCTAGGCACTGAAGCTTTCTTT
>TRBJ2-7|.|TRBV28|.
CASSSPNTAEIPF
TGTGCCAGCAGTTCCCCAAACACAGCGGAGATACCCTTC
>TRBJ2-1|once|TRBV20-1|TRBD2
CSARDPASGGKTLSSYNEQFF
TGCAGTGCTAGAGATCCAGCTAGCGGGGGTAAAACCCTAAGCTCCTACAATGAGCAGTTCTTC
>TRBJ2-5|.|TRBV2|.
CASRTGRNQETQYF
TGTGCCAGCAGAACGGGACGAAACCAAGAGACCCAGTACTTC
>TRBJ2-6|.|TRBV6-4|.
CASSVGGANVLTF
TGTGCCAGCAGTGTCGGGGGGGCCAACGTCCTGACTTTC
>TRBJ2-3|.|TRBV6-2/TRBV6-3|.
CASSYPDTTDTQYF
TGTGCCAGCAGTTACCCGGATACCACAGATACGCAGTATTTT
>TRBJ2-5|.|TRBV6-2/TRBV6-3|TRBD2
CASSYSGLAEETQYF
TGTGCCAGCAGTTACTCGGGACTAGCGGAAGAGACCCAGTACTTC